The 21 T cell receptor beta chains listed next were all sequenced from one sample in a study of blood T cell repertoires in COVID-19. The data were produced by immunoSEQ multiplex PCR, yet TCRdb's version contains in-frame clones alone and is incomplete. Of over 130,000 clones in the sample, less than 80% were seen once. The sequencing input was peripheral blood. These receptors were collected from a woman aged 80 or older with active or convalescent COVID-19.

The V gene is TRBV7-9, the J gene TRBJ1-6; D uncertain. Trimming pared 0 bases from V and 7 bases from J, leaving 10 bases between. This CDR3 has 15 residues. Germline CDR1 and CDR2: SEHNR and FQNEAQ (reference sequence). This chain's CDR3 is CASSLAIKRNSPLHF. DNA for the CDR3: TGTGCCAGCAGCTTAGCGATAAAGAGGAATTCACCCCTCCACTTT.

The V call is TRBV5-1, the J call TRBJ2-3; 12 bases are shared with TRBD2. After removal of 5 bases from V and 2 bases from J, the junction contained 6 bases not matched to a gene. The CDR3 has 16 amino acids. Per the germline V gene, CDR1 is SGHRS and CDR2 is YFSETQ. This chain's CDR3 is CASSLGLAGFTDTQYF. In DNA form, the CDR3 reads TGCGCCAGCAGTCTCGGACTAGCGGGGTTCACAGATACGCAGTATTTT.

The J gene is TRBJ1-5, the V gene TRBV11-1; D might be TRBD1 (5 bases). V lost 5 bases, J lost 2 bases, and 16 bases lay in between. Germline V gene data show CDR1 as SGHAT and CDR2 as FQDESV (reference sequence). This CDR3 is 16 amino acids long. The CDR3 is CASSQGLPGGNQPQHF. Here the CDR3 DNA reads TGTGCCAGCAGCCAGGGCCTTCCTGGGGGCAATCAGCCCCAGCATTTT.

Written as DNA, the CDR3 is TGTGCCAGCAGGGCCTTTCAGAACACCGGGGAGCTGTTTTTT. This translates into CASRAFQNTGELFF. The J gene is TRBJ2-2, the V gene TRBV7-2; D unclear. Trimming took 6 bases from V and 1 from J, leaving 9 bases between them. The CDR3 has 14 residues. CDR1 and CDR2 (germline): SGHTA, FQGNSA.

This clone was seen more than once but under ten times. The genes are TRBV16 and TRBJ1-5; no firm D call. This CDR3 has 14 residues. Germline loops: CDR1 KGHSY, CDR2 FQNENV. V lost 4 bases and J 0 bases, leaving 7 bases between the germline ends. As DNA, the CDR3 is TGTGCCAGCAGCCTGGACTATAGCAATCAGCCCCAGCATTTT. Translation gives CASSLDYSNQPQHF. The full variable domain, rest sourced from reference TRBV16 and TRBJ1-5, is GEEVAQTPKHLVRGEGQKAKLYCAPIKGHSYVFWYQQVLKNEFKFLISFQNENVFDETGMPKERFSAKCLPNSPCSLEIQATKLEDSAVYFCASSLDYSNQPQHFGDGTRLSIL.

This clone turned up a few times. This rearrangement joins TRBV10-3 to TRBJ1-6; the D is unclear. Trimming took 0 bases from V and 10 from J, leaving 4 bases between them. Per the germline V gene, CDR1 is ENHRY and CDR2 is SYGVKD. The CDR3 runs 12 residues. The CDR3: CAISESMSPLHF. In DNA form, the CDR3 reads TGTGCCATCAGTGAGTCTATGTCACCCCTCCACTTT.

This sequence joins TRBV5-6 and TRBJ1-2; 12 bases fit TRBD1. The length of the CDR3 is 16 residues. Germline V CDR1 and CDR2: SGHDT, YYEEEE. Unmatched junction bases numbered 12, after V lost 5 bases and J lost 7 bases. The CDR3 sequence is CASSLYKGQGASGYTF. CDR3 bases: TGTGCCAGCAGTTTATATAAGGGACAGGGGGCGAGTGGCTACACCTTC.

This clone appeared a few times. The chain couples TRBV11-3 to TRBJ2-1; 7 bases fit TRBD2. Germline CDR1 reads SGHNT; CDR2 reads YENEEA. V trimming: 5 bases; J trimming: 6 bases; junction bases outside the gene matches: 16. This CDR3 spans 17 amino acids. CDR3 DNA sequence: TGTGCCAGCAGCCCCAGATGGACGGGGGGTAGGGGCAATGAGCAGTTCTTC. This codes for CASSPRWTGGRGNEQFF.

The chain carries TRBV24-1 and TRBJ2-3, with D tentatively TRBD1 (6 bases). Between the trimmed V and J ends, which lost 4 bases and 0 bases, there was a span of 13 bases. The CDR3 runs 16 residues. The germline gives CDR1 KGHDR, CDR2 SFDVKD. This CDR3 reads CATSDPGQRSTDTQYF. In DNA, the CDR3 is TGTGCCACCAGTGACCCCGGACAGCGCAGCACAGATACGCAGTATTTT.

The genes are TRBV7-9 and TRBJ1-4, with no clear D. CDR1 SEHNR and CDR2 FQNEAQ come from the germline V gene (reference sequence). The CDR3 has 13 residues. V lost 0 bases and J 5 bases, leaving 4 bases between the germline ends. CDR3 region: CASSLAQNEKLFF. CDR3 nucleotide sequence: TGTGCCAGCAGCTTAGCTCAAAATGAAAAACTGTTTTTT.

The V and J genes are TRBV15 and TRBJ1-2; possible D gene TRBD1, 5 bases. The CDR3 length is 17 residues. Trimming removed 1 base from V and 5 bases from J, with 20 bases in between. Looked up from germline, CDR1 is LNHNV and CDR2 is YYDKDF (reference sequence). The CDR3 DNA reads TGTGCCACCAGCAGAGTCCCTCGGACAAGAGATGAGTATGGCTACACCTTC. As protein: CATSRVPRTRDEYGYTF. The whole variable domain, remainder taken from reference TRBV15 and TRBJ1-2, is DAMVIQNPRYQVTQFGKPVTLSCSQTLNHNVMYWYQQKSSQAPKLLFHYYDKDFNNEADTPDNFQSRRPNTSFCFLDIRSPGLGDTAMYLCATSRVPRTRDEYGYTFGSGTRLTVV.

This sequence joins TRBV19 and TRBJ2-1; 9 bases line up with TRBD2. In germline, CDR1 is LNHDA, CDR2 SQIVND (reference sequence). V gave up 5 bases and J gave up 6 bases; unmatched junction bases: 11. The CDR3 is 16 residues long. The CDR3 DNA reads as TGTGCCAGTAGTCACAACCACGCGGGGGGGCGCAATGAGCAGTTCTTC. Amino acids: CASSHNHAGGRNEQFF.

The chain has TRBV3-1 (or the pseudogene TRBV3-2) and TRBJ2-1; 7 nucleotides align to TRBD2. Losses at the gene ends were 1 base for V and 7 bases for J; bases not matched to a gene: 10. Germline values: CDR1 LGHDT, CDR2 YNNKEL (reference sequence). The CDR3 loop spans 16 amino acids. DNA of the CDR3: TGTGCCAGCAGCCAAGGGTGGGGGGGTCGGCCAAATGAGCAGTTCTTC. This codes for CASSQGWGGRPNEQFF.

Only a few counts were recorded for this clone. The chain has TRBV27 and TRBJ2-1; 9 bases are shared with TRBD2. CDR1 and CDR2 (germline): MNHEY, SMNVEV (reference sequence). This CDR3 has 15 residues. V lost 2 bases to trimming and J lost 2 bases; unmatched junction nucleotides: 1. The CDR3 here is CASSLAGGTYNEQFF. CDR3 DNA sequence: TGTGCCAGCAGTTTAGCGGGGGGGACCTACAATGAGCAGTTCTTC.

V gene TRBV4-2 combines with J gene TRBJ2-3; 12 nucleotides align to TRBD2. Germline V gene data show CDR1 as LGHNA and CDR2 as YNFKEQ. The CDR3 totals 22 residues. V lost 1 base, J lost 0 bases, and 17 bases stayed unmatched. Here the CDR3 reads CASSQVRRASGGAFASTDTQYF. CDR3 nucleotides: TGTGCCAGCAGCCAAGTCCGCCGGGCTAGCGGGGGGGCCTTCGCTAGCACAGATACGCAGTATTTT.

This rearrangement joins TRBV5-5 to TRBJ1-1; D may be TRBD1 (5 bases). Looked up from germline, CDR1 is SGHKS and CDR2 is YYEKEE (reference sequence). This CDR3 is built from 15 residues. Trimming took 1 base from V and 4 from J, leaving 14 bases between them. For the CDR3, the DNA is TGTGCCAGCAGCTTGCTGGGGCCATACGGCACTGAAGCTTTCTTT. It encodes CASSLLGPYGTEAFF.

The DNA of the CDR3 is TGCAGCGTTGGCGAGGGTGGTGGCATTCAGTACTTC. It encodes CSVGEGGGIQYF. The chain carries TRBV29-1 and TRBJ2-4, with D maybe TRBD2 (5 bases). Germline CDR1 SQVTM, CDR2 ANQGSEA. The CDR3 is 12 amino acids. V was clipped by 4 bases and J by 9 bases, with 13 bases between them.

The sample holds one count of this clone. V gene TRBV5-1 combines with J gene TRBJ2-1, with unresolved D. Trimming removed 1 base from V and 3 bases from J, with 8 bases in between. Germline V lookup: CDR1 SGHRS, CDR2 YFSETQ. This CDR3 contains 14 residues. The CDR3 here is CASSLFSFYNEQFF. The CDR3 DNA is TGCGCCAGCAGCTTGTTCAGTTTCTACAATGAGCAGTTCTTC.

This CDR3 is CASSYGGVLTDTQYF. The DNA of the CDR3 is TGTGCCAGCAGTTATGGGGGGGTACTCACAGATACGCAGTATTTT. V usage is TRBV6-5 and J usage is TRBJ2-3, with 7 bases matching TRBD2. The germline gives CDR1 MNHEY, CDR2 SVGAGI. This CDR3 is built from 15 residues. After removal of 3 bases from V and 2 bases from J, the junction contained 5 bases not matched to a gene.

This sequence joins TRBV10-2 and TRBJ1-2, with D perhaps matching TRBD1 (5 bases). V dropped 1 base and J dropped 6 bases, with 18 bases sitting between them. This CDR3 comprises 16 residues. Germline CDR1 and CDR2: WSHSY and SAAADI. This CDR3 reads CASSELTPQGEDGYTF. CDR3 DNA: TGCGCCAGCAGTGAGTTAACGCCCCAGGGTGAAGATGGCTACACCTTC.

The gene calls are TRBV19 and TRBJ1-2; D possibly corresponds to TRBD1 (5 bases). Trimming shortened V by 5 bases and J by 2 bases, and 9 bases separated the two germline ends. The length of the CDR3 is 13 residues. Germline lookup yields CDR1 LNHDA and CDR2 SQIVND (reference sequence). The CDR3 nucleotides read TGTGCCAGTAGTTCGGCAGGGAACTATGGCTACACCTTC. This gives the protein CASSSAGNYGYTF.